One sample yielded the 27 T cell receptor beta chains listed below, sequenced in a study of T cell responses to AZD1222 COVID-19 vaccine (dated by TCRdb to about 2021). Per the publication, the time point label means: about 28 days (+/-7) after the second vaccine dose. Library prep was done by the immunoSEQ multiplex PCR assay. TCRdb took this table from immuneACCESS and kept in-frame rearrangements with V and J called. Such tables lack part of the clones; where checked against another copy, unresolved V genes explain under half of the gap, and the rest is unexplained. For this sample there are some 180,000 clones; 94% appear just once. Around 1.6% of the sample goes to the ten largest clones. Sequenced material: peripheral blood, taken 28 days after the second AZD1222 dose. Receptors originate from an adult who received the AZD1222 COVID-19 vaccine.

In nucleotides, the CDR3 is TGTGCCAGCAGCCCCCTGGGGTCGGTGAGCCGTGGAAACACCATATATTTT. It encodes CASSPLGSVSRGNTIYF. This chain links TRBV7-6 with TRBJ1-3; no reliable D call. Trimming removed 5 bases at V and 3 bases at J, with 20 bases between. The CDR3 is 17 residues long. Germline CDR1 SGHVS, CDR2 FNYEAQ. Complete variable domain (other parts from reference TRBV7-6 and TRBJ1-3): GAGVSQSPRYKVTKRGQDVALRCDPISGHVSLYWYRQALGQGPEFLTYFNYEAQQDKSGLPNDRFSAERPEGSISTLTIQRTEQRDSAMYRCASSPLGSVSRGNTIYFGEGSWLTVV.

This sequence joins TRBV7-9 and TRBJ1-4; D is undetermined. The germline V gene has CDR1 SEHNR and CDR2 FQNEAQ (reference sequence). This CDR3 has 14 residues. Deletions cut 5 bases from V and 8 bases from J, with 15 bases between. The CDR3 spells CASSRGSVDEKLFF. Written as DNA, the CDR3 is TGTGCCAGCAGCCGAGGGTCGGTCGACGAAAAACTGTTTTTT.

As DNA, the CDR3 is TGTGCCAGTAGGAACGACAGGGGGCCTCAGCCCCAGCATTTT. This translates into CASRNDRGPQPQHF. The chain is built from TRBV19 and TRBJ1-5; 10 bases are a match to TRBD1. CDR3 size: 14 residues. CDR1 and CDR2 from the germline V gene are LNHDA and SQIVND (reference sequence). The trim removed 6 bases at V and 6 bases at J, leaving 5 bases unmatched. Full variable domain (remainder filled in from reference TRBV19 and TRBJ1-5): DGGITQSPKYLFRKEGQNVTLSCEQNLNHDAMYWYRQDPGQGLRLIYYSQIVNDFQKGDIAEGYSVSREKKESFPLTVTSAQKNPTAFYLCASRNDRGPQPQHFGDGTRLSIL.

The chain combines TRBV5-1 with TRBJ2-7; 9 positions match TRBD1. Germline V lookup: CDR1 SGHRS, CDR2 YFSETQ. V was pared by 4 bases and J by 3 bases, with 5 bases of the junction left unmatched. The CDR3 sequence is 14 residues long. The CDR3 loop is CASSPTGGGYEQYF. In DNA, the CDR3 is TGCGCCAGCAGCCCAACAGGGGGCGGCTACGAGCAGTACTTC.

V and J are TRBV6-2 or TRBV6-3 and TRBJ1-4; D is ambiguous. Germline loops: CDR1 MNHEY, CDR2 SVGEGT. The CDR3 contains 14 residues. The ends were cut back, 2 bases at V and 4 bases at J, with 8 bases in the middle. CDR3 in amino acids: CASSYGPHNEKLFF. CDR3 bases: TGTGCCAGCAGTTACGGGCCTCATAATGAAAAACTGTTTTTT.

This sequence joins TRBV5-5 and TRBJ1-6, with TRBD1 matching over 7 bases. CDR1 and CDR2 from the germline V gene are SGHKS and YYEKEE (reference sequence). V gave up 0 bases and J gave up 10 bases; unmatched junction bases: 4. This CDR3 is 14 amino acids long. CDR3 protein: CASSLDLGGSPLHF. The CDR3 DNA sequence: TGTGCCAGCAGCTTGGACTTAGGGGGCTCACCCCTCCACTTT.

The chain recombines TRBV19 with TRBJ2-7; 7 positions match TRBD1. The junction had 12 bases not matched to a gene; V was cut back by 6 bases and J by 4 bases. CDR3 length: 15 residues. Germline CDR1 reads LNHDA; CDR2 reads SQIVND (reference sequence). CDR3 coding DNA: TGTGCCAGTAGCCGTGAAAGGGGGCTCAGGTACGAGCAGTACTTC. Amino acid sequence: CASSRERGLRYEQYF.

This rearrangement joins TRBV5-1 to TRBJ2-1; 9 nucleotides agree with TRBD2. V lost 4 bases, J lost 7 bases, and 12 bases stayed unmatched. Germline values: CDR1 SGHRS, CDR2 YFSETQ. This CDR3 is built from 16 residues. CDR3 DNA: TGCGCCAGCAGCCCCCTCCTGGGACTAGCAGTGAATGAGCAGTTCTTC. Translating gives CASSPLLGLAVNEQFF. The variable domain in full, completed from reference TRBV5-1 and TRBJ2-1, reads KAGVTQTPRYLIKTRGQQVTLSCSPISGHRSVSWYQQTPGQGLQFLFEYFSETQRNKGNFPGRFSGRQFSNSRSEMNVSTLELGDSALYLCASSPLLGLAVNEQFFGPGTRLTVL.

The chain has TRBV28 and TRBJ1-1; no reliable D call. The V gene's germline CDR1 is MDHEN and CDR2 SYDVKM. The CDR3 covers 11 residues. The germline V and J ends were trimmed by 2 bases and 8 bases, with 6 bases remaining between them. The DNA for the CDR3 is TGTGCCAGCAGTTTAGGGAGGGAAGCTTTCTTT. It is translated as CASSLGREAFF. Combining the CDR3 with reference TRBV28 and TRBJ1-1 gives the whole variable domain DVKVTQSSRYLVKRTGEKVFLECVQDMDHENMFWYRQDPGLGLRLIYFSYDVKMKEKGDIPEGYSVSREKKERFSLILESASTNQTSMYLCASSLGREAFFGQGTRLTVV.

The genes are TRBV13 and TRBJ2-3; weak D call: TRBD2 (6 bases). Trimming left V 3 bases short and J 3 bases short, with 13 bases between. The length of the CDR3 is 15 residues. Germline V gene sequence: CDR1 PRHDT, CDR2 FYEKMQ (reference sequence). The CDR3 sequence: CASSFDGRGTDTQYF. CDR3 in DNA: TGTGCCAGCAGCTTTGACGGGAGAGGGACAGATACGCAGTATTTT.

This chain uses TRBV19 with TRBJ1-2; no definite D call. This CDR3 has 14 residues. The V end lost 3 bases, the J end lost 0 bases, and 8 bases lay between the germline ends. The germline V gene encodes CDR1 LNHDA and CDR2 SQIVND (reference sequence). The DNA for the CDR3 is TGTGCCAGTAGTATCGGCCAGGCTAACTATGGCTACACCTTC. It yields the protein CASSIGQANYGYTF.

This chain uses TRBV7-3 with TRBJ2-3, with D uncertain. Germline V CDR1 and CDR2: SGHTA, FQGTGA. The length of the CDR3 is 15 residues. V lost 1 base and J lost 4, with 12 bases in between. The CDR3 DNA reads as TGTGCCAGCAGCTTAAGCCGTGCTCCCCCAGATACGCAGTATTTT. Translated: CASSLSRAPPDTQYF.

This chain connects TRBV11-2 to TRBJ2-5; TRBD1 might be the D (5 bases). CDR1 SGHAT and CDR2 FQNNGV come from the germline V gene. V was clipped by 4 bases and J by 1 base, with 16 bases between them. The CDR3 covers 16 residues. The chain's CDR3 is CASSYMGQPTQETQYF. As DNA, the CDR3 is TGTGCCAGCAGCTACATGGGGCAGCCTACCCAAGAGACCCAGTACTTC.

The genes are TRBV7-2 and TRBJ2-3; possibly TRBD1 or TRBD2 for D (6 bases each). The V and J ends lost 3 bases and 0 bases respectively, with 16 bases between them. Germline V gene lookup returns CDR1 SGHTA and CDR2 FQGNSA. This CDR3 has 17 residues. The CDR3 is CASSFLEGGPSTDTQYF. The CDR3 bases are TGTGCCAGCAGCTTCCTCGAGGGGGGCCCCAGCACAGATACGCAGTATTTT.

This clone was observed once. This sequence joins TRBV6-5 and TRBJ1-2; D may be TRBD1 (5 bases). This CDR3 has 15 amino acids. From germline, CDR1 is MNHEY and CDR2 SVGAGI. V was clipped by 0 bases and J by 6 bases, with 14 bases between them. In DNA, the CDR3 is TGTGCCAGCAGTTACTCGGGGGGAGGGGTTGATGGCTACACCTTC. This encodes CASSYSGGGVDGYTF.

The chain has TRBV4-1 and TRBJ1-4; D unresolved. CDR3 length: 15 residues. Germline CDR1 reads MGHRA; CDR2 reads YSYEKL. Trimming shortened V by 4 bases and J by 8 bases, and 17 bases separated the two germline ends. The CDR3 nucleotides read TGCGCCAGCAGCCTCACCGGGCCAATGGGGGAAAAACTGTTTTTT. Translated, it gives CASSLTGPMGEKLFF.

This clone was detected once. The chain has TRBV10-3 and TRBJ1-1; 9 nucleotides match TRBD1. The CDR3 loop spans 15 amino acids. V shed 2 bases and J 6 bases; nucleotides not matched to a gene: 7. Germline lookup yields CDR1 ENHRY and CDR2 SYGVKD. In DNA form, the CDR3 reads TGTGCCATCAGTGAGGGCCGGGACAGGGTTCCTGAAGCTTTCTTT. Amino acids: CAISEGRDRVPEAFF.

This rearrangement joins TRBV19 to TRBJ2-5, with D possibly TRBD2 on 5 matching bases. Germline-derived CDR1 and CDR2 are LNHDA and SQIVND (reference sequence). The CDR3 totals 12 residues. The ends were cut back, 3 bases at V and 4 bases at J, with 6 bases in the middle. The CDR3 here is CASSIRGETQYF. DNA of the CDR3: TGTGCCAGTAGTATCCGGGGAGAGACCCAGTACTTC.

V gene TRBV3-1 (or the pseudogene TRBV3-2) combines with J gene TRBJ1-2; no reliable D call. Germline V lookup: CDR1 LGHDT, CDR2 YNNKEL (reference sequence). V lost 2 bases and J lost 6, with 7 bases in between. The CDR3 length is 12 residues. The CDR3 DNA sequence: TGTGCCAGCAGCCAACGAGGGCATGGCTACACCTTC. Translated: CASSQRGHGYTF.

CDR3 residues: CASAARSAGGQETQYF. The CDR3, as DNA: TGTGCCAGCGCGGCCCGATCGGCGGGGGGGCAAGAGACCCAGTACTTC. V is TRBV27 and J is TRBJ2-5, with 9 positions matching TRBD2. Germline loops: CDR1 MNHEY, CDR2 SMNVEV (reference sequence). The CDR3 has 16 residues. The V segment lost 8 bases and the J segment 2 bases; nucleotides outside the gene matches: 12.

J is TRBJ1-1 and V is TRBV7-9; the match to TRBD1 covers 7 bases. The length of the CDR3 is 14 residues. V gave up 7 bases and J gave up 7 bases; unmatched junction bases: 12. Germline values: CDR1 SEHNR, CDR2 FQNEAQ (reference sequence). The CDR3 bases are TGTGCCAGCACGGCCGACAGGAGGGGGCTTGAAGCTTTCTTT. Translated: CASTADRRGLEAFF.

The chain uses TRBV5-6 and TRBJ1-2; 11 bases agree with TRBD1. CDR3 length equals 18 residues. Germline CDR1 SGHDT, CDR2 YYEEEE. The V segment lost 4 bases and the J segment 2 bases; nucleotides outside the gene matches: 13. In DNA form, the CDR3 reads TGTGCCAGCAGCGGATGGGACAGGGGGATTTATGTGAACTATGGCTACACCTTC. It translates to CASSGWDRGIYVNYGYTF.

This chain's CDR3 is CSVVRQGAEQYF. The CDR3 DNA reads TGCAGCGTTGTAAGACAGGGCGCCGAGCAGTACTTC. This chain uses TRBV29-1 with TRBJ2-7, with 7 positions matching TRBD1. J lost 6 bases, V lost 4 bases, and 6 bases had no gene match. Germline V gives CDR1 SQVTM, CDR2 ANQGSEA. CDR3 length: 12 residues.

The chain carries TRBV5-4 and TRBJ1-2; D not resolved. Germline V lookup: CDR1 SGHNT, CDR2 YYREEE (reference sequence). The CDR3 is 16 residues long. V was cut by 3 bases and J by 5 bases, with 20 bases left in between. CDR3 sequence: CASSSFFLRDQYGYTF. CDR3 nucleotides: TGTGCCAGCAGCTCCTTCTTCCTCCGGGATCAGTATGGCTACACCTTC.

In its sample, this clone was seen once. CDR3 DNA: TGTGCCAGCAGTCCGACTAGCGGGAGTTGGGAGACCCAGTACTTC. Amino acids: CASSPTSGSWETQYF. The chain joins TRBV27 to TRBJ2-5; 12 nucleotides line up with TRBD2. V shed 5 bases and J 5 bases; nucleotides not matched to a gene: 6. Germline V gene data show CDR1 as MNHEY and CDR2 as SMNVEV (reference sequence). The CDR3 sequence is 15 residues long.

This clone has only one observation. The chain carries TRBV19 and TRBJ2-5; D gene uncertain. The CDR3 extends over 13 amino acids. V shed 3 bases and J shed 0 bases, with 5 bases lying between them. The germline CDR1 and CDR2 sequences are LNHDA and SQIVND (reference sequence). The chain's CDR3 is CASSIEYQETQYF. CDR3 in DNA: TGTGCCAGTAGTATCGAGTACCAAGAGACCCAGTACTTC.

V is TRBV19 and J is TRBJ1-5, with 7 bases identical to TRBD1. V was pared by 4 bases and J by 4 bases, with 10 bases of the junction left unmatched. CDR1 and CDR2 (germline): LNHDA, SQIVND (reference sequence). The CDR3 has 16 residues. CDR3 region: CASSTFNRGVNQPQHF. In DNA, the CDR3 is TGTGCCAGTAGTACCTTCAACAGGGGTGTGAATCAGCCCCAGCATTTT.